This T cell receptor (beta chain) comes out of a study of tumor-infiltrating lymphocytes in primary liver carcinoma. Study results and caveats: Tumor region pairs showed greater overlap than either tumor-adjacent or tumor-blood pairs did. Tumors had a top-250-clone fraction that was significantly higher than blood (p = 0.039).

The V gene end was trimmed by 6 bases and the J gene end by 4 bases; junction bases not matched to a gene: 19. Per germline, CDR1 SQVTM and CDR2 ANQGSEA. The CDR3 sequence is 18 residues long. Starting material of 500 to 600 ng total RNA yielded TCR beta cDNA via a constant-region primer. Slightly modified ARM-PCR, run as three nested multiplex PCR rounds, produced the TCR beta libraries. Both of the initial two PCR rounds ran for roughly 10 cycles and employed TRBV1-TRBV30 forward primers alongside a C-beta reverse primer. TCRdb re-derived calls from the multiplex PCR reads in MiXCR, one entry per CDR3 protein. The repertoire includes some 190,000 distinct CDR3 sequences, roughly 60% of them detected once, and 72% sits in the top ten. Blood RNA was derived from unsorted whole blood, and germline DNA was extracted too. For this clonotype: Its antigen is unidentified. Because it lacks the conserved phenylalanine or tryptophan at the end, this CDR3 is likely a read error.

The clonotype comes from a man between 35 and 55 years old with primary liver carcinoma and hepatitis B virus infection. This chain uses TRBV29-1 with TRBJ2-2; 8 bases match TRBD1. Sequencing input: peripheral blood. The CDR3 protein is CSVGDRGSLGRSTGELFL. In DNA, the CDR3 is TGCAGCGTCGGAGACAGGGGATCCCTCGGCCGAAGCACCGGGGAGCTGTTTTTA.